The 9 T cell receptor beta chains listed next were all sequenced from one sample in a study of T-cell memory formation after mild COVID-19. Each CDR3 protein gets one entry after TCRdb re-called the 5' RACE reads with MiXCR. Found here are approximately 400,000 distinct CDR3 sequences, about a sixth of them singletons; the top ten hold under 25%. Sequenced sample: PBMCs or a T cell subset sorted from them (not recorded which). These receptors originate from a man younger than 30 who had mild COVID-19 (a few samples of this study predate the infection). Cell type and time point are not known.

This clonotype was counted only a few times. The V and J genes are TRBV4-3 and TRBJ2-5; a weak D match, TRBD2 (5 bases). The CDR3 runs 17 residues. Trimming pared 0 bases from V and 1 base from J, leaving 15 bases between. The germline gives CDR1 LGHNA, CDR2 YSLEER. DNA of the CDR3: TGCGCCAGCAGCCAAGATGGAGCCCCCAGCGGCCAAGAGACCCAGTACTTC. The encoded protein is CASSQDGAPSGQETQYF.

There are a few counts of this clonotype. This sequence joins TRBV10-3 and TRBJ2-1, with TRBD1 as a possible D gene (7 bases). CDR3 size: 14 residues. V lost 7 bases and J lost 7, with 17 bases in between. Germline-derived CDR1 and CDR2 are ENHRY and SYGVKD. The CDR3 region has the DNA TGTGCCATCACCCCGGGGGCAGGGGGGAATGAGCAGTTCTTC. As protein: CAITPGAGGNEQFF.

This clonotype has only a few counts. This chain connects TRBV6-6 to TRBJ2-7; 11 bases map to TRBD2. CDR3 length: 16 residues. The germline gives CDR1 MNHNY, CDR2 SVGAGI (reference sequence). The V and J ends lost 5 bases and 4 bases, in that order; junction bases with no gene match: 10. The CDR3 spells CASSRPRLAGWYEQYF. DNA for the CDR3: TGTGCCAGCAGTCGGCCCCGACTAGCGGGGTGGTACGAGCAGTACTTC.

The V call is TRBV28, the J call TRBJ1-3; a possible D gene is TRBD1 (5 bases). Trimming removed 7 bases at V and 5 bases at J, with 18 bases between. The germline V gene has CDR1 MDHEN and CDR2 SYDVKM. This CDR3 has 15 amino acids. The CDR3 DNA follows: TGTGCCAGCAAATCAACCCGGGGGGGTAGAAACACCATATATTTT. It is translated as CASKSTRGGRNTIYF.

This clonotype showed up just a few times. The chain employs TRBV7-2 and TRBJ2-7; D is undetermined. Germline V gene lookup returns CDR1 SGHTA and CDR2 FQGNSA. This CDR3 contains 11 residues. V lost 1 base and J 9 bases, leaving 7 bases between the germline ends. The CDR3 loop is CASSLGTGQYV. The DNA of the CDR3 is TGTGCCAGCAGCTTAGGGACGGGGCAGTACGTC.

This clonotype was seen just once. The gene calls are TRBV9 and TRBJ2-4, with D unclear. The V gene's germline CDR1 is SGDLS and CDR2 YYNGEE. V lost 1 base, J lost 5 bases, and 7 bases lay in between. This CDR3 comprises 13 residues. CDR3 sequence (DNA): TGTGCCAGCAGCGTAACCTCTGAAAACATTCAGTACTTC. Amino acid sequence: CASSVTSENIQYF.

This clonotype was detected only a few times. This sequence joins TRBV20-1 and TRBJ1-1; a weak D match, TRBD1 (6 bases). This CDR3 has 12 residues. The germline V and J ends were trimmed by 1 base and 3 bases, with 6 bases remaining between them. Germline loops: CDR1 DFQATT, CDR2 SNEGSKA (reference sequence). CDR3 loop: CSARGTDTEAFF. For the CDR3, the DNA is TGCAGTGCTAGAGGGACAGACACTGAAGCTTTCTTT.

This clonotype was detected a few times. The chain couples TRBV4-3 to TRBJ1-2, with D possibly being TRBD1 (5 bases). V dropped 0 bases and J dropped 4 bases, with 12 bases sitting between them. The CDR3 is 15 residues long. The germline V gene encodes CDR1 LGHNA and CDR2 YSLEER. The CDR3 region is CASSQESAGGYGYTF. The CDR3 DNA is TGCGCCAGCAGCCAAGAGTCAGCGGGGGGCTATGGCTACACCTTC.

This clonotype was observed a handful of times. The genes are TRBV6-2 or TRBV6-3 and TRBJ2-2; 8 bases fit TRBD2. The V and J ends lost 8 bases and 1 base, in that order; junction bases with no gene match: 18. The CDR3 has 19 amino acids. Germline lookup yields CDR1 MNHEY and CDR2 SVGEGT. The CDR3 sequence: CASAQYPAAGDENTGELFF. CDR3 coding DNA: TGTGCCAGCGCCCAATACCCCGCAGCGGGGGATGAGAACACCGGGGAGCTGTTTTTT.